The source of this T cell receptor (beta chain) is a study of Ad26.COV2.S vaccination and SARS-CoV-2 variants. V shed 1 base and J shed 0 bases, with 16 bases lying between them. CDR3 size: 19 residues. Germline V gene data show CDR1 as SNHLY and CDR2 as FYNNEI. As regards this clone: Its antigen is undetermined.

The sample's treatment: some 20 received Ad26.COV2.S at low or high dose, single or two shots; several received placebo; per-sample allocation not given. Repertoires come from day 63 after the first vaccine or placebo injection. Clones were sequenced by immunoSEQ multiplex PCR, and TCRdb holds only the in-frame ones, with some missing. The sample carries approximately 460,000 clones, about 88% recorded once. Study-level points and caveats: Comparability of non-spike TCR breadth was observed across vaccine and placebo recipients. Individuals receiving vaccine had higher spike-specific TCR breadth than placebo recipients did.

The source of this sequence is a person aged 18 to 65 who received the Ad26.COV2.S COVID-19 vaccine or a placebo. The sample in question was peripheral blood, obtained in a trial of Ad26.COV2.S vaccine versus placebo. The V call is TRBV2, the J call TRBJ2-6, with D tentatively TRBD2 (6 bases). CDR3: CASSEGGGPIGSGANVLTF. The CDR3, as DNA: TGTGCCAGCAGTGAAGGAGGAGGGCCGATAGGCTCTGGGGCCAACGTCCTGACTTTC. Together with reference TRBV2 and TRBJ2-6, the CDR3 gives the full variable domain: EPEVTQTPSHQVTQMGQEVILRCVPISNHLYFYWYRQILGQKVEFLVSFYNNEISEKSEIFDDQFSVERPDGSNFTLKIRSTKLEDSAMYFCASSEGGGPIGSGANVLTFGAGSRLTVL.